This T cell receptor beta chain was captured by sequencing in a study of human T cells and chemical hapten exposure. Specified time point: patch test 3, about 24 weeks after DPC sensitization. Described treatment: therapeutic diphenylcyclopropenone sensitization with weekly scalp DPC. TCRdb analysed the RACE reads with MiXCR anew, one entry per CDR3 protein. The sample lists roughly 200,000 distinct CDR3 sequences; roughly a quarter were seen once. The sample was whole blood, taken in connection with sensitization to the hapten diphenylcyclopropenone (DPC). This sequence was found in a middle-aged woman with alopecia areata. Some clones in this sample may be carry-over from other donors' samples.

The CDR3 spells CAIFRDRQMSEAFF. CDR3 DNA sequence: TGTGCCATCTTCCGGGACAGGCAAATGTCTGAAGCTTTCTTT. V gene TRBV10-3 combines with J gene TRBJ1-1, with 8 positions matching TRBD1. The CDR3 spans 14 residues. Germline loops: CDR1 ENHRY, CDR2 SYGVKD. J was trimmed by 6 bases and V by 8 bases; bases with no gene match: 11.